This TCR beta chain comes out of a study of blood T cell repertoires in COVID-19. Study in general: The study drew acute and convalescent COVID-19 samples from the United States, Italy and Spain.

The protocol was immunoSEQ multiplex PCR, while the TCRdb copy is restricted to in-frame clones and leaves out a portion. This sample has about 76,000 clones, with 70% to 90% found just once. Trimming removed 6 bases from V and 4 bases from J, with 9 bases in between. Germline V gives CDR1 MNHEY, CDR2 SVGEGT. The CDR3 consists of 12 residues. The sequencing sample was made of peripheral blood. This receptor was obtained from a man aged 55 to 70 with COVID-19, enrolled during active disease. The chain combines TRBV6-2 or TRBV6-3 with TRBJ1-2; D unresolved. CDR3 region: CASSSQSYGYTF. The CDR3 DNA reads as TGTGCCAGCAGCTCCCAGTCCTATGGCTACACCTTC.